This TCR beta chain was sequenced for a study of shared clonotypes between healthy human individuals. V lost 2 bases to trimming and J lost 3 bases; unmatched junction nucleotides: 3. Germline V gene sequence: CDR1 SGHRS, CDR2 YFSETQ. CDR3 length equals 15 residues. This clone was observed a handful of times. All participating donors were Caucasian adults from Nashville, Tennessee. Both subsets, CD45RA+ naive and CD45RA-negative memory, were split from the CD4+ cells. Samples underwent the assay at deep level. Sequencing used immunoSEQ multiplex PCR; TCRdb keeps in-frame clones, though not all of them. Of 300,000 to 400,000 clones in the sample, 73% were seen once.

This TCR was sampled from a man aged 25-45 years in good health. Sequences were obtained from memory CD4+ T cells sorted from blood. Regarding subset: CD45RA-negative fraction. This chain joins TRBV5-1 and TRBJ2-2, with TRBD1 matching over 8 bases. As DNA, the CDR3 is TGCGCCAGCAGCTTTAACAGGGGGGACACCGGGGAGCTGTTTTTT. It specifies CASSFNRGDTGELFF.